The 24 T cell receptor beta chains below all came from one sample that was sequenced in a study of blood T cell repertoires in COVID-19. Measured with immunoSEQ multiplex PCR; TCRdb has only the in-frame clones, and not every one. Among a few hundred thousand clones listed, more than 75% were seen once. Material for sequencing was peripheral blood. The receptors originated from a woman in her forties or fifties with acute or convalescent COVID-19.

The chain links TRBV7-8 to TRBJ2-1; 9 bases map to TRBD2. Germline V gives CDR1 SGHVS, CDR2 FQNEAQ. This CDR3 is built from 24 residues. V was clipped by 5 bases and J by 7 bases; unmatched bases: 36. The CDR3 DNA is TGTGCCAGCAGCCCCTTCTACGCGTGGGGAGGGGCTAGCGGGAAGGAAAGAGTGGGGAATGAGCAGTTCTTC. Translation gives CASSPFYAWGGASGKERVGNEQFF.

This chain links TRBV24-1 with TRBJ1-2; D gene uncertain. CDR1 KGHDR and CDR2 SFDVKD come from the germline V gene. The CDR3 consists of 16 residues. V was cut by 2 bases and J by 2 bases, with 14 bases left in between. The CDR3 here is CATSDSAQVRNYGYTF. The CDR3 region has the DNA TGTGCCACCAGTGATTCGGCGCAGGTACGCAACTATGGCTACACCTTC.

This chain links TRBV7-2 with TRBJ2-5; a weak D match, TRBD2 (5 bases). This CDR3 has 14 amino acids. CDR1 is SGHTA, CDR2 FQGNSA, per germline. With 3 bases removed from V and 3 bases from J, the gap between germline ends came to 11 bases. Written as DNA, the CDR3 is TGTGCCAGCAGCTTCGGCATGCGGGAAGAGACCCAGTACTTC. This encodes CASSFGMREETQYF.

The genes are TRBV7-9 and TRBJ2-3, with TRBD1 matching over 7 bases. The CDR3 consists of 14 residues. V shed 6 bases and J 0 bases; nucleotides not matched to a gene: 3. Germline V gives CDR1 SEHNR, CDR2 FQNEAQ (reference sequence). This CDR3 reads CASSRQGSTDTQYF. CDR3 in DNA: TGTGCCAGCAGTCGACAGGGAAGCACAGATACGCAGTATTTT. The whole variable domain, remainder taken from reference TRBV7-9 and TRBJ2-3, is DTGVSQNPRHKITKRGQNVTFRCDPISEHNRLYWYRQTLGQGPEFLTYFQNEAQLEKSRLLSDRFSAERPKGSFSTLEIQRTEQGDSAMYLCASSRQGSTDTQYFGPGTRLTVL.

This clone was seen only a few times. The CDR3 loop reads CASRQGLAERNTGELFF. In DNA, the CDR3 is TGTGCCAGCAGACAAGGACTAGCGGAGAGGAACACCGGGGAGCTGTTTTTT. The chain employs TRBV2 and TRBJ2-2; 10 bases map to TRBD2. This CDR3 region has 17 residues. CDR1 is SNHLY and CDR2 is FYNNEI in the germline V gene. V shed 6 bases and J 1 base; nucleotides not matched to a gene: 8.

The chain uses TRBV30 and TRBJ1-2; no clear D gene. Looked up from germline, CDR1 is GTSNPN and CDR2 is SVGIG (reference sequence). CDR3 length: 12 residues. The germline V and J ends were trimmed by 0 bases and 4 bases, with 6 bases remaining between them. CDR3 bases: TGTGCCTGGAGTGTCCCAGGCTATGGCTACACCTTC. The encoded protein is CAWSVPGYGYTF.

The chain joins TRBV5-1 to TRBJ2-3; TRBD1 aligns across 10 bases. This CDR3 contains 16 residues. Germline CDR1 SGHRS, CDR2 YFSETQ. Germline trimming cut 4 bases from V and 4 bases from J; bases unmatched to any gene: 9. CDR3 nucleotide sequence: TGCGCCAGCAGCATCCGGACAGGGGGTGTCGCAGATACGCAGTATTTT. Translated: CASSIRTGGVADTQYF.

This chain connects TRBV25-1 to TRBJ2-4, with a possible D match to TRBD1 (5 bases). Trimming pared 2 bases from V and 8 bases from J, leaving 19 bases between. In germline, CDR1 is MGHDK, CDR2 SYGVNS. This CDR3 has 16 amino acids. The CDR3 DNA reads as TGTGCCAGCAGTGAACCGTATGTCCAGGGCAAGTACATTCAGTACTTC. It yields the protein CASSEPYVQGKYIQYF.

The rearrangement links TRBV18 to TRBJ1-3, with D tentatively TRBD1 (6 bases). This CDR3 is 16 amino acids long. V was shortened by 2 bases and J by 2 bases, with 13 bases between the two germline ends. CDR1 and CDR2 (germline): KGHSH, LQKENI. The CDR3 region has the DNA TGTGCCAGCTCACCAAAAATTTGGGACACTGGAAACACCATATATTTT. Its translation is CASSPKIWDTGNTIYF.

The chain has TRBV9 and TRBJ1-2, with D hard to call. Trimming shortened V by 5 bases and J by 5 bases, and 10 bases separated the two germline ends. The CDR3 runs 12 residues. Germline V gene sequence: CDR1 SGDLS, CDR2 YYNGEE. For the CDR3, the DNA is TGTGCCAGCAGGGAAGGCGGGTATGGCTACACCTTC. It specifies CASREGGYGYTF.

The CDR3 is CASSYESSTQYF. In DNA form, the CDR3 reads TGTGCCAGCAGTTATGAGTCGAGTACGCAGTATTTT. The genes are TRBV6-5 and TRBJ2-3; D is undetermined. V shed 3 bases and J shed 8 bases, with 9 bases lying between them. Germline CDR1 is MNHEY and CDR2 is SVGAGI. CDR3 length: 12 amino acids.

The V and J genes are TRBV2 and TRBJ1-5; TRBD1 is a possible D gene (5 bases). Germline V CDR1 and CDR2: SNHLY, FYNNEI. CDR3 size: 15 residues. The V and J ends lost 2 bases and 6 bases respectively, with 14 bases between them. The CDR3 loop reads CASSESGGVTQPQHF. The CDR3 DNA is TGTGCCAGCAGTGAATCCGGGGGGGTAACTCAGCCCCAGCATTTT. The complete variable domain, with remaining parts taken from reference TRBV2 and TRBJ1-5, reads EPEVTQTPSHQVTQMGQEVILRCVPISNHLYFYWYRQILGQKVEFLVSFYNNEISEKSEIFDDQFSVERPDGSNFTLKIRSTKLEDSAMYFCASSESGGVTQPQHFGDGTRLSIL.

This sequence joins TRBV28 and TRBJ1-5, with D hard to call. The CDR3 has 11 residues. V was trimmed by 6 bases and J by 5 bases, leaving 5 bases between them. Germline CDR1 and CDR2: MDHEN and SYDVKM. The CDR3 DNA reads TGTGCCAGCAGCTACGATCAGCCCCAGCATTTT. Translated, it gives CASSYDQPQHF.

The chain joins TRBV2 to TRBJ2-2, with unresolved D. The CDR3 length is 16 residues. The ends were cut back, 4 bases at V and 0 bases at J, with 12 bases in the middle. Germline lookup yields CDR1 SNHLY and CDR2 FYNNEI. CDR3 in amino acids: CASSVSLLANTGELFF. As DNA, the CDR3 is TGTGCCAGCAGTGTTAGCTTACTGGCGAACACCGGGGAGCTGTTTTTT.

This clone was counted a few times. CDR3 in DNA: TGCGCCAGCAGCCAAGTAGGAGGGGGGGGTGAAAAACTGTTTTTT. This gives the protein CASSQVGGGGEKLFF. The chain is built from TRBV4-3 and TRBJ1-4; possibly TRBD1 for D (6 bases). From germline, CDR1 is LGHNA and CDR2 YSLEER. The V gene lost 1 base and the J gene lost 7 bases, with 13 bases spanning the gap. The CDR3 runs to 15 residues.

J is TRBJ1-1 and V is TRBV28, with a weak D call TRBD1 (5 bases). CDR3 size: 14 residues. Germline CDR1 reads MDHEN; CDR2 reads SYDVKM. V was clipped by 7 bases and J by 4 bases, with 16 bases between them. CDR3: CASTVGPGGTEAFF. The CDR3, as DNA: TGTGCCAGCACCGTAGGCCCGGGGGGCACTGAAGCTTTCTTT. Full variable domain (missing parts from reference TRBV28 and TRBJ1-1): DVKVTQSSRYLVKRTGEKVFLECVQDMDHENMFWYRQDPGLGLRLIYFSYDVKMKEKGDIPEGYSVSREKKERFSLILESASTNQTSMYLCASTVGPGGTEAFFGQGTRLTVV.

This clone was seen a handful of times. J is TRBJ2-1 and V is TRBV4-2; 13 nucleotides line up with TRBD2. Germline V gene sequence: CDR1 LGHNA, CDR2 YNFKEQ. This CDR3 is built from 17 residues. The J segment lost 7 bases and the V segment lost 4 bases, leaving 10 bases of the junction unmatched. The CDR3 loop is CASSPGGTSGDRNEQFF. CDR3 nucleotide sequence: TGTGCCAGCAGCCCAGGAGGGACTAGCGGGGATAGGAATGAGCAGTTCTTC.

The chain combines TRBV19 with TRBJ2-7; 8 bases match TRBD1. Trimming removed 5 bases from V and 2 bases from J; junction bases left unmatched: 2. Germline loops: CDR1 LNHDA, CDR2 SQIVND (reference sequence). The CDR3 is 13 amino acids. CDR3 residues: CASSQQGAYEQYF. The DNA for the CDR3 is TGTGCCAGTAGTCAACAGGGGGCCTACGAGCAGTACTTC. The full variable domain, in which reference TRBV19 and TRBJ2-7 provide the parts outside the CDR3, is DGGITQSPKYLFRKEGQNVTLSCEQNLNHDAMYWYRQDPGQGLRLIYYSQIVNDFQKGDIAEGYSVSREKKESFPLTVTSAQKNPTAFYLCASSQQGAYEQYFGPGTRLTVT.

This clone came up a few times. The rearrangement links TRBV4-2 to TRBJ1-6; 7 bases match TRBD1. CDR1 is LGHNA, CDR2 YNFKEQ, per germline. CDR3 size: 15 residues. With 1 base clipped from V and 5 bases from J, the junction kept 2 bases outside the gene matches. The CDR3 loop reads CASSQVQGDNSPLHF. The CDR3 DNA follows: TGTGCCAGCAGCCAAGTTCAGGGGGATAATTCACCCCTCCACTTT.

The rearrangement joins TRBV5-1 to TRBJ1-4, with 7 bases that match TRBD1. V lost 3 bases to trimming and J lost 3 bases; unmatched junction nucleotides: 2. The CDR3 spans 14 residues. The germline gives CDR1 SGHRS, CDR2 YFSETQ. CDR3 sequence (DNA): TGCGCCAGCAGCTGGACAGGTGCTAATGAAAAACTGTTTTTT. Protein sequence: CASSWTGANEKLFF.

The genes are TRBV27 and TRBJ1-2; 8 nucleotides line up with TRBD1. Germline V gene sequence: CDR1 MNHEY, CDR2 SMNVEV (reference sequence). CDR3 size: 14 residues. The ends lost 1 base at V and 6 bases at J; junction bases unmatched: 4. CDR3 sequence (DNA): TGTGCCAGCAGTTTATTCCCGACAGGGGATGGCTACACCTTC. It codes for CASSLFPTGDGYTF.

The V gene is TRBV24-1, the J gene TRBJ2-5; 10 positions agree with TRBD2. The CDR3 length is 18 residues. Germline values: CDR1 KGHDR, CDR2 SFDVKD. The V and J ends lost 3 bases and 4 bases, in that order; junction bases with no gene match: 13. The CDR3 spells CATSDRLAGGKGGETQYF. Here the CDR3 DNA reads TGTGCCACCAGTGATAGATTAGCGGGAGGTAAAGGGGGAGAGACCCAGTACTTC.

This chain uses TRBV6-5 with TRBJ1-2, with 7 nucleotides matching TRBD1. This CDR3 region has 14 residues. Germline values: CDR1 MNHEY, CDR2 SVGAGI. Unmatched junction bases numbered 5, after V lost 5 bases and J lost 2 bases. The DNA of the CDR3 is TGTGCCAGCAGTCCAAGAGGGGGCAACTATGGCTACACCTTC. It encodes CASSPRGGNYGYTF.

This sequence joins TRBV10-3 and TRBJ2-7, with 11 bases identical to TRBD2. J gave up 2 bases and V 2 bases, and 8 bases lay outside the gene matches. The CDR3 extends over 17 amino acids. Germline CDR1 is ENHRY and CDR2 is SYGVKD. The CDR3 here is CAISEGDTSGSAYEQYF. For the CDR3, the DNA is TGTGCCATCAGTGAGGGAGATACTAGCGGGAGCGCCTACGAGCAGTACTTC.